The TCR beta chain under discussion was sequenced for a study of Ad26.COV2.S vaccination and SARS-CoV-2 variants. The germline CDR1 and CDR2 sequences are MNHEY and SMNVEV (reference sequence). V gave up 2 bases and J gave up 1 base, with 15 bases separating them. The CDR3 covers 17 residues. Method: immunoSEQ multiplex PCR; TCRdb's copy keeps in-frame clones and lacks some. The table lists 350,000 to 500,000 clones, about 90% of them singletons, with about 4.4% in the top ten. Treatment: about 20 received Ad26.COV2.S at low or high dose, single or two shots; about five received placebo; per-sample allocation not given. Day 63 after the first injection of vaccine or placebo was the sampling time.

The sequenced sample was peripheral blood, obtained in a trial of Ad26.COV2.S vaccine versus placebo. This clonotype was obtained from a person between 18 and 65 years old who received the Ad26.COV2.S COVID-19 vaccine or a placebo. The chain employs TRBV27 and TRBJ1-5; D not certain. CDR3 in amino acids: CASSLLPKKGSNQPQHF. As DNA, the CDR3 is TGTGCCAGCAGTTTACTCCCCAAAAAAGGAAGCAATCAGCCCCAGCATTTT.